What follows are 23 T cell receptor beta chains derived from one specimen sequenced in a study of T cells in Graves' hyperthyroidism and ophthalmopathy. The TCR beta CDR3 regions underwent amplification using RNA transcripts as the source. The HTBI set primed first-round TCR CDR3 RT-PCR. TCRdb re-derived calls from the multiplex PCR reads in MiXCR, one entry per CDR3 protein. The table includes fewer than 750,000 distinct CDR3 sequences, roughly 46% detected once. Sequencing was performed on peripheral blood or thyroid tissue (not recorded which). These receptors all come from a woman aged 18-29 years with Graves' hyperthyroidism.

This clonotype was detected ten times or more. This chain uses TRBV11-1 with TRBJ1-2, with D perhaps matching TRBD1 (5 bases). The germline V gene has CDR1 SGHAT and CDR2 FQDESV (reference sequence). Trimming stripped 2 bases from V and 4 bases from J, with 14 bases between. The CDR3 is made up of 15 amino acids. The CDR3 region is CASSLQGAQVYGYTF. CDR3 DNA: TGTGCCAGCAGCTTACAAGGGGCGCAGGTCTATGGCTACACCTTC.

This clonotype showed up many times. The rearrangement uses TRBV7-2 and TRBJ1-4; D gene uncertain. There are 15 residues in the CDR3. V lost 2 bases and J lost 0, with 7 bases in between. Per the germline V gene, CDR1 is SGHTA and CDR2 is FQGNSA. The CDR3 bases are TGTGCCAGCAGCTTATACAGTGCAACTAATGAAAAACTGTTTTTT. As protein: CASSLYSATNEKLFF.

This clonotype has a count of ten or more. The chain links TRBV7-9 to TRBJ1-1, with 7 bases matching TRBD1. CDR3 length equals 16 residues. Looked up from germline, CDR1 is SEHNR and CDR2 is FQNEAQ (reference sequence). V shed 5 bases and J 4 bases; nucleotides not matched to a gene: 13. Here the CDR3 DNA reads TGTGCCAGCAGCCCCACACGTAGAGGGGGCGTCACTGAAGCTTTCTTT. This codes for CASSPTRRGGVTEAFF.

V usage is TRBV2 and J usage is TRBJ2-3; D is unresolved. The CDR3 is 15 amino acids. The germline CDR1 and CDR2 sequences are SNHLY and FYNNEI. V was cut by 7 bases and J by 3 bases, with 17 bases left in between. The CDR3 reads CASTAFEWGTDTQYF. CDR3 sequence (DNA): TGTGCCAGCACCGCGTTTGAGTGGGGAACAGATACGCAGTATTTT.

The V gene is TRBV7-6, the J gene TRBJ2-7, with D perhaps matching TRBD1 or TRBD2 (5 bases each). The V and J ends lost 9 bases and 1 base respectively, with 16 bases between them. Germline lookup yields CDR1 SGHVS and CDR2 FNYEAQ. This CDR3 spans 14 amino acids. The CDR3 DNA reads TGTGCCAGTAGCCCCGGGGACGTGTCCTACGAGCAGTACTTC. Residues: CASSPGDVSYEQYF.

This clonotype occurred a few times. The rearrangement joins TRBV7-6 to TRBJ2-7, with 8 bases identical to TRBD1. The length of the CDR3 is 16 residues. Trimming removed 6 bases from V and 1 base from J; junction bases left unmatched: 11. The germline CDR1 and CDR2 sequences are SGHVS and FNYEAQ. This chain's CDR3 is CASSPLRTGPSYEQYF. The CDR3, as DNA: TGTGCCAGCAGTCCCCTAAGGACAGGGCCTTCCTACGAGCAGTACTTC.

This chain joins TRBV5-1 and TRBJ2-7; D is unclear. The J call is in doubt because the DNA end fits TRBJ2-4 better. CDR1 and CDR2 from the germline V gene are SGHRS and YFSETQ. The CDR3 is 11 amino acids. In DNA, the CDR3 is TGCGCCAGCAGCTTGAGGAACATTCAGTACTTC. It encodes CASSLRNIQYF.

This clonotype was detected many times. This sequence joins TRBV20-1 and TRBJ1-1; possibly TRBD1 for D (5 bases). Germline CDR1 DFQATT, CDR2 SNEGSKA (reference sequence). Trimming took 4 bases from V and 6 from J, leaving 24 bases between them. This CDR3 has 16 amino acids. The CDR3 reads CSAKKSRTGLKAEAFF. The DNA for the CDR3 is TGCAGTGCTAAAAAATCCCGAACGGGACTGAAGGCTGAAGCTTTCTTT.

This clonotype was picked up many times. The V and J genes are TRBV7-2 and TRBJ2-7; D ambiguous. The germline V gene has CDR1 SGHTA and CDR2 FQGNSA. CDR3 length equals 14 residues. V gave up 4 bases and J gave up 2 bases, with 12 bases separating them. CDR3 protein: CASSSFGGTYEQYF. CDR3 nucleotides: TGTGCCAGCAGCTCATTCGGCGGTACCTACGAGCAGTACTTC.

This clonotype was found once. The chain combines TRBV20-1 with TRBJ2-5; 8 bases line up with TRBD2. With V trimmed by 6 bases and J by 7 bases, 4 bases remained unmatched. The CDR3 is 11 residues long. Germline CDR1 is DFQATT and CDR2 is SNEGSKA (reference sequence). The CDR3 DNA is TGCAGTGCAGGGAGCGGGGGGACCCAGTACTTC. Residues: CSAGSGGTQYF.

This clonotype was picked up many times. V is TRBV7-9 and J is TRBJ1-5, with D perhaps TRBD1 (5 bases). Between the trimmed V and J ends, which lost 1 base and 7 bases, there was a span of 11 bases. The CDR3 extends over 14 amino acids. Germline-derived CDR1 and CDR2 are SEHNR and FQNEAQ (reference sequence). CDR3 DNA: TGTGCCAGCAGCTTAGGCGCGGAGGGGCAGCCCCAGCATTTT. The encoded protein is CASSLGAEGQPQHF. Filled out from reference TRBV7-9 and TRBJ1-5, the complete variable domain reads DTGVSQNPRHKITKRGQNVTFRCDPISEHNRLYWYRQTLGQGPEFLTYFQNEAQLEKSRLLSDRFSAERPKGSFSTLEIQRTEQGDSAMYLCASSLGAEGQPQHFGDGTRLSIL.

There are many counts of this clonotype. CDR3 residues: CASSHAFRGQEQYF. In DNA, the CDR3 is TGTGCCAGCAGCCATGCTTTTAGGGGGCAAGAGCAGTACTTC. The chain joins TRBV3-1 to TRBJ2-7, with 7 bases aligning to TRBD1. This CDR3 has 14 residues. V was clipped by 3 bases and J by 7 bases; unmatched bases: 9. The germline gives CDR1 LGHDT, CDR2 YNNKEL (reference sequence).

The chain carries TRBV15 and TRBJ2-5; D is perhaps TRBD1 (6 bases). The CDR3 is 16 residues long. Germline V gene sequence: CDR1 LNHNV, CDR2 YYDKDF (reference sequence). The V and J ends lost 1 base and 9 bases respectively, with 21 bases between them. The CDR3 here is CATSRVPLRGSQPQYF. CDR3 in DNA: TGTGCCACCAGCAGAGTTCCGTTGAGGGGGAGTCAGCCCCAGTACTTC.

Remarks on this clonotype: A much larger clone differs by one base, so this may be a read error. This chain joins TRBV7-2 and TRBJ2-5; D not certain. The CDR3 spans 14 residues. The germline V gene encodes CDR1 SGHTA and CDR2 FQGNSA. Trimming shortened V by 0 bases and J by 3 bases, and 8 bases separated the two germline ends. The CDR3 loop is CASSLAPIEETQYF. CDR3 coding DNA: TGTGCCAGCAGCTTAGCGCCCATCGAAGAGACCCAGTACTTC. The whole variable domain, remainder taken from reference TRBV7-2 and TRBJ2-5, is GAGVSQSPSNKVTEKGKDVELRCDPISGHTALYWYRQSLGQGLEFLIYFQGNSAPDKSGLPSDRFSAERTGGSVSTLTIQRTQQEDSAVYLCASSLAPIEETQYFGPGTRLLVL.

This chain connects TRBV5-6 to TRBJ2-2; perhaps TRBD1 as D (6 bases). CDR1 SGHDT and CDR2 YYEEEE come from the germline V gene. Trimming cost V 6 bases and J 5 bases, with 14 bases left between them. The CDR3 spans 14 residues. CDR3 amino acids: CASTPGVQTGELFF. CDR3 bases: TGTGCCAGCACCCCAGGGGTACAGACCGGGGAGCTGTTTTTT.

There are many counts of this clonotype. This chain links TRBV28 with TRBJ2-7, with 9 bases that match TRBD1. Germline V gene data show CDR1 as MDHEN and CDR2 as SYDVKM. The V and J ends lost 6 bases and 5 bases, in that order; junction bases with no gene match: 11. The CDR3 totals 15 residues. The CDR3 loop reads CASSDRDRVINEQYF. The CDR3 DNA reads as TGTGCCAGCAGCGACCGGGACAGGGTGATCAACGAGCAGTACTTC.

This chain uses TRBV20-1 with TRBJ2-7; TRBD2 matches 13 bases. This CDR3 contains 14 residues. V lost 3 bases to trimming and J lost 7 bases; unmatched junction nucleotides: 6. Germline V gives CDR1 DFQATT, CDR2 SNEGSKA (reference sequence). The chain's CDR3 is CSASRTSGSLEQYF. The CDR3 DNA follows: TGCAGTGCTAGTAGGACTAGCGGGAGTTTGGAGCAGTACTTC.

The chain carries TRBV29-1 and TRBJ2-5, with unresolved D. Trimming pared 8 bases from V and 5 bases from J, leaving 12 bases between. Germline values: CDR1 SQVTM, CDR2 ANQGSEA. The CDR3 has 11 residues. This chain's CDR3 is CSSSQVETQYF. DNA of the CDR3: TGCAGCTCCTCTCAAGTGGAGACCCAGTACTTC.

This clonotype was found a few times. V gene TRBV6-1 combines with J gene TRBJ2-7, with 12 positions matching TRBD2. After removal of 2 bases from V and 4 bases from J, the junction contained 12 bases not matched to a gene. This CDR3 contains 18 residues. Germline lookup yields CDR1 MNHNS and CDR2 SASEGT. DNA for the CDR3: TGTGCCAGCAGTGAATTAGGTCTAGCGGGAGGGCCGCTGTACGAGCAGTACTTC. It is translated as CASSELGLAGGPLYEQYF.

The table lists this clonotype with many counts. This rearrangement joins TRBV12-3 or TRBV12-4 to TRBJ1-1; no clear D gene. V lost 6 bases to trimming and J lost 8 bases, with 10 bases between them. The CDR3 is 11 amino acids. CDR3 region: CASRILVEAFF. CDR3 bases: TGTGCCAGCAGGATCCTTGTCGAAGCTTTCTTT.

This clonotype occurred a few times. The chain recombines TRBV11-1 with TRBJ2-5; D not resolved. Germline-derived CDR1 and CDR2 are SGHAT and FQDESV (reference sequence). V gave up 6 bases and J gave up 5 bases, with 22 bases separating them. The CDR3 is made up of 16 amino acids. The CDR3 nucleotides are TGTGCCAGCAGAAACTTAGGAACAGAAAATTTGGAGACCCAGTACTTC. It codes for CASRNLGTENLETQYF.

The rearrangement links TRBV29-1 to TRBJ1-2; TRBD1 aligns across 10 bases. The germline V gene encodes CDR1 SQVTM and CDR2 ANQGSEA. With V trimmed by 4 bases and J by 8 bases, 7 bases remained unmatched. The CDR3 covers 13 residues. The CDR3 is CSVGAGTGDGYTF. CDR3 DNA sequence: TGCAGCGTTGGAGCCGGGACAGGGGACGGCTACACCTTC.

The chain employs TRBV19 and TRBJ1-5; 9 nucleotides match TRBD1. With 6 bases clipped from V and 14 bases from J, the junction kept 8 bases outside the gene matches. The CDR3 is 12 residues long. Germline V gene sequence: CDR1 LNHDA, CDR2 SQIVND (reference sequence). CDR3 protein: CASSWTGEGEHF. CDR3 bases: TGTGCCAGTAGCTGGACAGGGGAAGGCGAGCATTTT.